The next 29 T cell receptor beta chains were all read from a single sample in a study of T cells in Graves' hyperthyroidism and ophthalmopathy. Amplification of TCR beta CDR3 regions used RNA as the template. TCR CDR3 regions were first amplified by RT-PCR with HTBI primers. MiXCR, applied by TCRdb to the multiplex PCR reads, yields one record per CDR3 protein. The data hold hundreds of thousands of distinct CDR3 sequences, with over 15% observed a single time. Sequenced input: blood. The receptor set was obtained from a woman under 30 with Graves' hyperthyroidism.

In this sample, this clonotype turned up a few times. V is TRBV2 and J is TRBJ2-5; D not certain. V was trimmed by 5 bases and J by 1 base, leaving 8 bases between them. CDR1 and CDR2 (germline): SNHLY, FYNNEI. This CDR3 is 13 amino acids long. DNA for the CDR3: TGTGCCAGCAGTCCTACACTCCAAGAGACCCAGTACTTC. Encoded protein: CASSPTLQETQYF. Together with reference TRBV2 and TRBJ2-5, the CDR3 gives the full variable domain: EPEVTQTPSHQVTQMGQEVILRCVPISNHLYFYWYRQILGQKVEFLVSFYNNEISEKSEIFDDQFSVERPDGSNFTLKIRSTKLEDSAMYFCASSPTLQETQYFGPGTRLLVL.

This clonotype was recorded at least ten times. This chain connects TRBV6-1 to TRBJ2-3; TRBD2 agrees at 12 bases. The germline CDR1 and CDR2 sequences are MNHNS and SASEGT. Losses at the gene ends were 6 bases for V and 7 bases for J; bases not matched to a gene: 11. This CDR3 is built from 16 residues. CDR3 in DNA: TGTGCCAGCAGCCCTAGACTAGCGGGGGTAACGAATACGCAGTATTTT. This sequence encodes CASSPRLAGVTNTQYF.

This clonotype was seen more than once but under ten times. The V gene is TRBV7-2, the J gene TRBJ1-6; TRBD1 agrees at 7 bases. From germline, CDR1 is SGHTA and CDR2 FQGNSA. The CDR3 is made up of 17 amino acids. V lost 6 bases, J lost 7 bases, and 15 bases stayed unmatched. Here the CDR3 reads CASSHTSGGPLNSPLHF. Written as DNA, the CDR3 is TGTGCCAGCAGTCACACATCAGGGGGACCGCTGAATTCACCCCTCCACTTT.

The chain's CDR3 is CASSLGAPNSPLHF. CDR3 bases: TGTGCCAGCAGCTTAGGGGCCCCGAATTCACCCCTCCACTTT. The chain joins TRBV7-2 to TRBJ1-6; no definite D call. V was trimmed by 1 base and J by 7 bases, leaving 8 bases between them. This CDR3 region has 14 residues. Germline-derived CDR1 and CDR2 are SGHTA and FQGNSA. Supplemented by reference TRBV7-2 and TRBJ1-6, the full variable domain reads GAGVSQSPSNKVTEKGKDVELRCDPISGHTALYWYRQSLGQGLEFLIYFQGNSAPDKSGLPSDRFSAERTGGSVSTLTIQRTQQEDSAVYLCASSLGAPNSPLHFGNGTRLTVT.

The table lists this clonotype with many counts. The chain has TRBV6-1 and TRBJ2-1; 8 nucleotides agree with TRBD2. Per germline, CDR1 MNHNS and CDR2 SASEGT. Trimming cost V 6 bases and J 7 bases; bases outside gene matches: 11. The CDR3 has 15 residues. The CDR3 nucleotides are TGTGCCAGCAGATCCGGGACTAGTAGACCAAATGAGCAGTTCTTC. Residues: CASRSGTSRPNEQFF.

For the CDR3, the DNA is TGCAGTGCCCCGGTCAGCAACACTGAAGCTTTCTTT. Its protein product is CSAPVSNTEAFF. This sequence joins TRBV20-1 and TRBJ1-1; D gene uncertain. The V end was cut by 6 bases, the J end by 2 bases, with 10 bases between. The CDR3 spans 12 residues. The germline gives CDR1 DFQATT, CDR2 SNEGSKA (reference sequence).

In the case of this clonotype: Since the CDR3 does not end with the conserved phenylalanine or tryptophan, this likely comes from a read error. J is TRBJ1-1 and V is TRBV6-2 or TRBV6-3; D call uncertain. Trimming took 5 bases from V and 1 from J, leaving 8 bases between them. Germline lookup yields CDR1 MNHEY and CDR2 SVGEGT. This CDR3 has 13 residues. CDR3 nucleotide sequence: TGTGCCAGCAGTCCCGTCGCGAACACTGAAGCTTTCTCT. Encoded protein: CASSPVANTEAFS.

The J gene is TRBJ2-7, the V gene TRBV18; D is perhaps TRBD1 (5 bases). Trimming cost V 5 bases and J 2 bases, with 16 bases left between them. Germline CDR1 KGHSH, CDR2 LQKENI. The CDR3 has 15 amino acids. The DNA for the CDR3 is TGTGCCAGCTCAGGCCTCCCGGACATCCCCTACGAGCAGTACTTC. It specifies CASSGLPDIPYEQYF. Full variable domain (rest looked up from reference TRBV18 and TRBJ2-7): NAGVMQNPRHLVRRRGQEARLRCSPMKGHSHVYWYRQLPEEGLKFMVYLQKENIIDESGMPKERFSAEFPKEGPSILRIQQVVRGDSAAYFCASSGLPDIPYEQYFGPGTRLTVT.

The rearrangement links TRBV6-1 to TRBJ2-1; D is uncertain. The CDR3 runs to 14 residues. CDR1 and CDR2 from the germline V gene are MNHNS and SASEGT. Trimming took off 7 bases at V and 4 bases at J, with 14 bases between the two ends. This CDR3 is CASNNPGVYNEQFF. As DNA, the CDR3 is TGTGCCAGCAATAACCCCGGCGTTTACAATGAGCAGTTCTTC.

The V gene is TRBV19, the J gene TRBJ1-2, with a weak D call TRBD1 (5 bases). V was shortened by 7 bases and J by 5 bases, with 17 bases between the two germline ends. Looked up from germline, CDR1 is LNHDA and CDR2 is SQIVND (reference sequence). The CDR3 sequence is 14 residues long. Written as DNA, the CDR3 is TGTGCCAGTACCAGGCCGGGGGGAACGTATGGCTACACCTTC. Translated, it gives CASTRPGGTYGYTF.

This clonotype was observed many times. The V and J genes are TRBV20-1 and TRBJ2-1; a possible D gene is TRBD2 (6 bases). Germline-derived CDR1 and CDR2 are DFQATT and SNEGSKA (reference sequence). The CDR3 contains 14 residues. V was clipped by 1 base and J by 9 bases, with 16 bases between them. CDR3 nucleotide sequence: TGCAGTGCTAGAGGACTAGAGTCGGTTCTTGAGCAGTTCTTC. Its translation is CSARGLESVLEQFF.

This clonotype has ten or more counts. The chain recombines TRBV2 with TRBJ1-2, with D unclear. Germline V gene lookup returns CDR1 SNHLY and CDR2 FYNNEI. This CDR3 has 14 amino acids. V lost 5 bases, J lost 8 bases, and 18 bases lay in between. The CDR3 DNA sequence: TGTGCCAGCAGTCCGCGATGGCAGGCAGGCGGCTACACCTTC. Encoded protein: CASSPRWQAGGYTF. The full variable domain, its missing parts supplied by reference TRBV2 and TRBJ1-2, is EPEVTQTPSHQVTQMGQEVILRCVPISNHLYFYWYRQILGQKVEFLVSFYNNEISEKSEIFDDQFSVERPDGSNFTLKIRSTKLEDSAMYFCASSPRWQAGGYTFGSGTRLTVV.

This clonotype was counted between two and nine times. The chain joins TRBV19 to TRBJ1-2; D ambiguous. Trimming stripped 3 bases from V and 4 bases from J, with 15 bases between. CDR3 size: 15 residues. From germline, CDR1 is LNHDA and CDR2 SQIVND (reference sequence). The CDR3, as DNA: TGTGCCAGTAGTATTCTAGTCAGTCTTCCCTATGGCTACACCTTC. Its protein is CASSILVSLPYGYTF.

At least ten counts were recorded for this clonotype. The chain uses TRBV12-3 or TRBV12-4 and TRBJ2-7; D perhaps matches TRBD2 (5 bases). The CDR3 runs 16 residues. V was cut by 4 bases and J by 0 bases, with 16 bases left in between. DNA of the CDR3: TGTGCCAGCAGTTCCCTCAGCGGCCGGAGCTCCTACGAGCAGTACTTC. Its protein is CASSSLSGRSSYEQYF.

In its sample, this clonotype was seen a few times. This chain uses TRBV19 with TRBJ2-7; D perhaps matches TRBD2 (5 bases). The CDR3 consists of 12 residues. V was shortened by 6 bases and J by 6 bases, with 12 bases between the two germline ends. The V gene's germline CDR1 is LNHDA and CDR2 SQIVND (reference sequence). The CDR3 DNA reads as TGTGCCAGTAGGGCGCCCCGGGGCGAGCAGTACTTC. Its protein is CASRAPRGEQYF. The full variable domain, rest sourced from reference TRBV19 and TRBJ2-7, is DGGITQSPKYLFRKEGQNVTLSCEQNLNHDAMYWYRQDPGQGLRLIYYSQIVNDFQKGDIAEGYSVSREKKESFPLTVTSAQKNPTAFYLCASRAPRGEQYFGPGTRLTVT.

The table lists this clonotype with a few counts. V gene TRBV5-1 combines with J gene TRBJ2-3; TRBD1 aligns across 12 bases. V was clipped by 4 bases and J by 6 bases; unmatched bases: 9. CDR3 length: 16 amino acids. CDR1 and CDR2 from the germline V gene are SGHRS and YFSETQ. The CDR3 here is CASSTPGQGAGDTQYF. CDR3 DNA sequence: TGCGCCAGCAGCACTCCGGGACAGGGGGCTGGGGATACGCAGTATTTT.

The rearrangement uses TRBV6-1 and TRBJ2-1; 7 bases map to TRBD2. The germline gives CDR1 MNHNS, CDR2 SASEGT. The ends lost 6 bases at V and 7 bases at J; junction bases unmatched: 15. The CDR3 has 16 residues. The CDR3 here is CASSETTSPLENEQFF. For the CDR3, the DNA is TGTGCCAGCAGCGAAACGACTAGCCCTCTCGAAAATGAGCAGTTCTTC.

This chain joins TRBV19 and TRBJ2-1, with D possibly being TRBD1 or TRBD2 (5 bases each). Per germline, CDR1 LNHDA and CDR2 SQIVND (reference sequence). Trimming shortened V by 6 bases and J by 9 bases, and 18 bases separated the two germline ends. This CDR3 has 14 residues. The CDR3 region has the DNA TGTGCCAGTAGCGCCCGGGGCTCTTGGGGTGAGCAGTTCTTC. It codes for CASSARGSWGEQFF.

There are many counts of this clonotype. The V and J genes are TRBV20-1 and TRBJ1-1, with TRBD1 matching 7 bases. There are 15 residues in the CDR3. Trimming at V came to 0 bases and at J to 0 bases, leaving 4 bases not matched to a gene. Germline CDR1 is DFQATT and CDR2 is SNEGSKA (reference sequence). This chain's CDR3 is CSARDETGMNTEAFF. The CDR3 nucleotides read TGCAGTGCTAGAGACGAGACAGGGATGAACACTGAAGCTTTCTTT.

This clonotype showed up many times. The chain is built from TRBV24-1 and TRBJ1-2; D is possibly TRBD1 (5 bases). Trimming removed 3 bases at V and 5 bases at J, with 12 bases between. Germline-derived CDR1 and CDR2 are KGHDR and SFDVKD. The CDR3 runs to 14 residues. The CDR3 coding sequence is TGTGCCACCAGTGATCCCGGGACTGCGTATGGCTACACCTTC. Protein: CATSDPGTAYGYTF.

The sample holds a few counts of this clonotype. This CDR3 is CSASAPEDYNEQFF. CDR3 sequence (DNA): TGCAGTGCTAGTGCGCCGGAGGACTACAATGAGCAGTTCTTC. The V call is TRBV20-1, the J call TRBJ2-1, with TRBD2 as a possible D gene (5 bases). This CDR3 is 14 amino acids long. V was shortened by 3 bases and J by 3 bases, with 12 bases between the two germline ends. Germline V lookup: CDR1 DFQATT, CDR2 SNEGSKA (reference sequence).

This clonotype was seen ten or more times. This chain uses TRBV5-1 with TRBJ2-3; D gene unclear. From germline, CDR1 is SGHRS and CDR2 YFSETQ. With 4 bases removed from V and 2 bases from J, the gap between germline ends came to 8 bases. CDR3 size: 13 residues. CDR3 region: CASSPTVTDTQYF. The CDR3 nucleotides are TGCGCCAGCAGCCCCACAGTCACAGATACGCAGTATTTT.

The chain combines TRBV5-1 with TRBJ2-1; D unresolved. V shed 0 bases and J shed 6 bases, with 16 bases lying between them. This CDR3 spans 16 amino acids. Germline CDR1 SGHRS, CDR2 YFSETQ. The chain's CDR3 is CASSLGLSPSGNEQFF. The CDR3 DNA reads TGCGCCAGCAGCTTGGGCCTAAGCCCGTCTGGCAATGAGCAGTTCTTC.

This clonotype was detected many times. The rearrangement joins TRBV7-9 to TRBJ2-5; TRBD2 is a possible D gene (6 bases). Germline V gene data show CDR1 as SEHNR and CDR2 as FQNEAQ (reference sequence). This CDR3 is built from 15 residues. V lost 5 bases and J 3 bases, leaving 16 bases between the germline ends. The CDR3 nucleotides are TGTGCCAGCAGCCGTGGAGGGCGGCAAAAAGAGACCCAGTACTTC. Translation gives CASSRGGRQKETQYF.

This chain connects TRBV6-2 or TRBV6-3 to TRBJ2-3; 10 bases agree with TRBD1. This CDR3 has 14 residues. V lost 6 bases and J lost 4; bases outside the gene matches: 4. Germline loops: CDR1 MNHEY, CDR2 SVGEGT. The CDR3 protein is CASRIGTGADTQYF. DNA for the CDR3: TGTGCCAGCAGGATCGGGACAGGGGCAGATACGCAGTATTTT.

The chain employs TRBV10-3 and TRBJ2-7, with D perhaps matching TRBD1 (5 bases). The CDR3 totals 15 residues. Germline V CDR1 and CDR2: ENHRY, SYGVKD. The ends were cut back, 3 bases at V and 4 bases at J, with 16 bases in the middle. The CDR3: CAISDIDSLSYEQYF. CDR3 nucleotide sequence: TGTGCCATCAGTGACATAGACAGCCTTTCTTACGAGCAGTACTTC.

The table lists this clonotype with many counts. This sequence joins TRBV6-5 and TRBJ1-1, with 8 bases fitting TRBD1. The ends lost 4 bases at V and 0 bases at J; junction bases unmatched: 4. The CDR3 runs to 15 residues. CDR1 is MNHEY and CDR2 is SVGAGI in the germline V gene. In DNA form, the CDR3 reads TGTGCCAGCAGTTTGTACAGGGGGATGAACACTGAAGCTTTCTTT. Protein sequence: CASSLYRGMNTEAFF.

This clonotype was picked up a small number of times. The CDR3 DNA sequence: TGTGCCATCAGTGACTTTGACAGGGCCGCCTACAATGAGCAGTTCTTC. Protein sequence: CAISDFDRAAYNEQFF. This sequence joins TRBV10-3 and TRBJ2-1; 7 positions agree with TRBD1. Germline trimming cut 3 bases from V and 2 bases from J; bases unmatched to any gene: 7. Per the germline V gene, CDR1 is ENHRY and CDR2 is SYGVKD. The length of the CDR3 is 16 residues.

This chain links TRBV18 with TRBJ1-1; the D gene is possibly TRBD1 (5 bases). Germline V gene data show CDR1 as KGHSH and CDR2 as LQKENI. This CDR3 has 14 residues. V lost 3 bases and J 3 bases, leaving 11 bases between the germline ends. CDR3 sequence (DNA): TGTGCCAGCTCACCGGATACAGGTTACACTGAAGCTTTCTTT. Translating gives CASSPDTGYTEAFF.